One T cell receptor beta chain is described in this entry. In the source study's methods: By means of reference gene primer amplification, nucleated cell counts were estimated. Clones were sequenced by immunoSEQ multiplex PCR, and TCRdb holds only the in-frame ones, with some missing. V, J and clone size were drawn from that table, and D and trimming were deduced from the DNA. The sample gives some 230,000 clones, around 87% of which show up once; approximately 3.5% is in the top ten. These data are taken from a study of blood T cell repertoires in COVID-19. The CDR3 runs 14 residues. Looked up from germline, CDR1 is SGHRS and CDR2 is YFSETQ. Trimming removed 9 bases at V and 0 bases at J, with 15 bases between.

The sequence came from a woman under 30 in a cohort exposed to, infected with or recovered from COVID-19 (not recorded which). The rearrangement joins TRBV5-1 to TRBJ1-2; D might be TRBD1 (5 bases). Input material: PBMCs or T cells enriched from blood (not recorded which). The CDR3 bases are TGCGCCACCTCCTTAGGGGATTCTAACTATGGCTACACCTTC. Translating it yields CATSLGDSNYGYTF.